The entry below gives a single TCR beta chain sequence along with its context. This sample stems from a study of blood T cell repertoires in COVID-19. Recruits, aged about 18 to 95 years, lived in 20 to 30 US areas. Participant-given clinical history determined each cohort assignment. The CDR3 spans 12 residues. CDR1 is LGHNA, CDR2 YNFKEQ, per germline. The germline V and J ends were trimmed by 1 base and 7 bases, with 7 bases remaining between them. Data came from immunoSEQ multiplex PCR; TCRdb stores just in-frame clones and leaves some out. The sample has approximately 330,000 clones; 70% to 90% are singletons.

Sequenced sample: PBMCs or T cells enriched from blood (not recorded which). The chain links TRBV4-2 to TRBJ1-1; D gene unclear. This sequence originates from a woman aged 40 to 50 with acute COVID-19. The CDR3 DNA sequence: TGTGCCAGCAGCCAAGTGGGAGGTGAAGCTTTCTTT. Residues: CASSQVGGEAFF.